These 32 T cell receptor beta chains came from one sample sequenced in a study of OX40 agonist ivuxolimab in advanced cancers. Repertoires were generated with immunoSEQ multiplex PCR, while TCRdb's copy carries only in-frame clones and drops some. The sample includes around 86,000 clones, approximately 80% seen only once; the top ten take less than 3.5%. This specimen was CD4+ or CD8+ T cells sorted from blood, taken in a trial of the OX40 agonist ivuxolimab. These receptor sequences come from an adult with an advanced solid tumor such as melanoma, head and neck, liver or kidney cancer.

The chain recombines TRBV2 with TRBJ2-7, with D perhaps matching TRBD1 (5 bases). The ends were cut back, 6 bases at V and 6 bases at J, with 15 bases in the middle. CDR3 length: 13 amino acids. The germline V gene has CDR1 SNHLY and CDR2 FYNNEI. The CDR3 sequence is CASSRLDRGEQYV. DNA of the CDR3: TGTGCCAGCAGCCGACTCGACAGAGGCGAGCAGTACGTC.

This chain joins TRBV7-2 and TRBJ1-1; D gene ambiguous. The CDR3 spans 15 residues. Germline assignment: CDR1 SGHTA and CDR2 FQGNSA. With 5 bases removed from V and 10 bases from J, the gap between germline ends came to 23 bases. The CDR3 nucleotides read TGTGCCAGCAGCCCAGCCGACGGGCCCACAACCATAGCTTTCTTT. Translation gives CASSPADGPTTIAFF.

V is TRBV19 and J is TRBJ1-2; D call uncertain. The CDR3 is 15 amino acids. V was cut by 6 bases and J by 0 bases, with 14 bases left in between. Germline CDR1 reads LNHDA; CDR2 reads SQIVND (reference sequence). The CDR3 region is CASSTYAGPNYGYTF. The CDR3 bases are TGTGCCAGTAGCACCTACGCCGGGCCTAACTATGGCTACACCTTC.

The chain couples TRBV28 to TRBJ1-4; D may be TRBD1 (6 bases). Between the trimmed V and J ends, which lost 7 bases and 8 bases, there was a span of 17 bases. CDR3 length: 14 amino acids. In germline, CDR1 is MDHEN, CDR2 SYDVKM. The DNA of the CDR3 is TGTGCCAGCACCGATCATGGACAGACCGAAAAACTGTTTTTT. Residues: CASTDHGQTEKLFF.

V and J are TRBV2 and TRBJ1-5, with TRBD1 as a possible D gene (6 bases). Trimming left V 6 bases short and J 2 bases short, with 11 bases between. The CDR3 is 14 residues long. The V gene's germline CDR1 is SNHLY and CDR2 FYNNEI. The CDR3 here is CASRWAGGNQPQHF. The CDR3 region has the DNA TGTGCCAGCAGATGGGCAGGGGGCAATCAGCCCCAGCATTTT.

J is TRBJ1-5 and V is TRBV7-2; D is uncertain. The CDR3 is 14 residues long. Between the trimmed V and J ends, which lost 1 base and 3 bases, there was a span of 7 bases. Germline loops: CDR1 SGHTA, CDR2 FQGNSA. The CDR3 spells CASSLGGFNQPQHF. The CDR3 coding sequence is TGTGCCAGCAGCTTAGGAGGGTTCAATCAGCCCCAGCATTTT. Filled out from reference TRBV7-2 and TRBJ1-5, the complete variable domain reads GAGVSQSPSNKVTEKGKDVELRCDPISGHTALYWYRQSLGQGLEFLIYFQGNSAPDKSGLPSDRFSAERTGGSVSTLTIQRTQQEDSAVYLCASSLGGFNQPQHFGDGTRLSIL.

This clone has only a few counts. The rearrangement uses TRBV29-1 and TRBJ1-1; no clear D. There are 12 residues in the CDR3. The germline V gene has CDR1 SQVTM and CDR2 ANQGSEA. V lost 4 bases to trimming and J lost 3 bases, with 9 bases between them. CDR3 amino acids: CSVGRRDTEAFF. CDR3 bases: TGCAGCGTTGGTCGACGGGACACTGAAGCTTTCTTT.

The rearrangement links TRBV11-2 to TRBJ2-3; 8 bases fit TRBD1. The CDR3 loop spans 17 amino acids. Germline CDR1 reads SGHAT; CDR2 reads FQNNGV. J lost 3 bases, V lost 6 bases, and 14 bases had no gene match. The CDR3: CASSPDRGRGATDTQYF. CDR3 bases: TGTGCCAGCAGTCCCGACAGGGGCCGCGGGGCGACAGATACGCAGTATTTT. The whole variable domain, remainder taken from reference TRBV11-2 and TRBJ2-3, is EAGVAQSPRYKIIEKRQSVAFWCNPISGHATLYWYQQILGQGPKLLIQFQNNGVVDDSQLPKDRFSAERLKGVDSTLKIQPAKLEDSAVYLCASSPDRGRGATDTQYFGPGTRLTVL.

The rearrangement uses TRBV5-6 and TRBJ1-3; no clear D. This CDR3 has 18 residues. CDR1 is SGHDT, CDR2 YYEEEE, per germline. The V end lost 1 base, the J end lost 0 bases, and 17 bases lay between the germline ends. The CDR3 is CASSLRRSTRNSGNTIYF. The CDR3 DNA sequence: TGTGCCAGCAGCTTGAGGAGGTCAACTCGAAACTCTGGAAACACCATATATTTT.

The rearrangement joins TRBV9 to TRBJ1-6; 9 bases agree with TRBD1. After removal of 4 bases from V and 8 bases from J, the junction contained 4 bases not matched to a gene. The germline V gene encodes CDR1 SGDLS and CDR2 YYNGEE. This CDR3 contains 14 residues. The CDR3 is CASSPGDRDSPLHF. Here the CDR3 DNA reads TGTGCCAGCAGCCCCGGGGACAGGGATTCACCCCTCCACTTT.

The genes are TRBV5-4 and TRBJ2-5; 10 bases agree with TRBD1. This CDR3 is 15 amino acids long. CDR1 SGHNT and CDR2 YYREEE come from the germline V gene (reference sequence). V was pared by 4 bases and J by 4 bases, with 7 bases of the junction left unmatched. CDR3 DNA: TGTGCCAGCAGCCCGGGACAGGGGAACGGAGAGACCCAGTACTTC. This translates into CASSPGQGNGETQYF. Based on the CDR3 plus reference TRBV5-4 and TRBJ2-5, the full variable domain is ETGVTQSPTHLIKTRGQQVTLRCSSQSGHNTVSWYQQALGQGPQFIFQYYREEENGRGNFPPRFSGLQFPNYSSELNVNALELDDSALYLCASSPGQGNGETQYFGPGTRLLVL.

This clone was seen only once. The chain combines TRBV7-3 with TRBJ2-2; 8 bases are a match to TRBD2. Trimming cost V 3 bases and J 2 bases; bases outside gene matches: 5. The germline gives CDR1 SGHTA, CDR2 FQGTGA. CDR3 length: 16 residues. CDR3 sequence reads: CASSFQAGANTGELFF. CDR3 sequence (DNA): TGTGCCAGCAGCTTTCAAGCGGGGGCAAACACCGGGGAGCTGTTTTTT.

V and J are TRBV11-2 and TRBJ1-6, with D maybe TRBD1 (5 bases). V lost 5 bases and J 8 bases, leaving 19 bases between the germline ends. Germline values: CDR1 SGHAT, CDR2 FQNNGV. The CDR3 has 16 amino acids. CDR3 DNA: TGTGCCAGCAGCCGACTAGGCAGGGTAGGATATTCACCCCTCCACTTT. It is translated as CASSRLGRVGYSPLHF.

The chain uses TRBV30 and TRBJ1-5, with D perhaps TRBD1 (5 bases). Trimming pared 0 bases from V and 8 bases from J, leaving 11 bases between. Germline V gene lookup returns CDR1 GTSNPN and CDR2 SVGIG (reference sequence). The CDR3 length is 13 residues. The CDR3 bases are TGTGCCTGGAGTGTACAGGATTTAAAGCCCCAGCATTTT. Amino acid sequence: CAWSVQDLKPQHF.

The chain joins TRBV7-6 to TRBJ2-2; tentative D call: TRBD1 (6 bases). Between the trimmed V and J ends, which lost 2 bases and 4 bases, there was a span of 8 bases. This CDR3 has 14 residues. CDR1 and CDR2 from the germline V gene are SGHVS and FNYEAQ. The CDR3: CASSLQGPTGELFF. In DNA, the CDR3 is TGTGCCAGCAGCTTACAGGGGCCCACCGGGGAGCTGTTTTTT.

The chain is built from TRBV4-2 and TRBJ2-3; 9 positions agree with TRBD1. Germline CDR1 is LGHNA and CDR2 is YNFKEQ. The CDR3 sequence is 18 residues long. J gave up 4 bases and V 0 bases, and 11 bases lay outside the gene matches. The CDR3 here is CASSQDQMGTGSSDTQYF. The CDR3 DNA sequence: TGTGCCAGCAGCCAAGACCAAATGGGGACAGGGAGCTCAGATACGCAGTATTTT.

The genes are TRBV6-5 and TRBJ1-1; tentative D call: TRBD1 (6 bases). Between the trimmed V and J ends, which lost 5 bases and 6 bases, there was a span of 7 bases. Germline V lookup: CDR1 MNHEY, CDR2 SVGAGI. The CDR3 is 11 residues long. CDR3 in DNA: TGTGCCAGCAGTGGGGGCCCTGAAGCTTTCTTT. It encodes CASSGGPEAFF.

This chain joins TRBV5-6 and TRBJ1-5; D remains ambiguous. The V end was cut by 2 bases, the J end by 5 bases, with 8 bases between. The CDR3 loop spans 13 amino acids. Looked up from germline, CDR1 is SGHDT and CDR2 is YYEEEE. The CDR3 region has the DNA TGTGCCAGCAGCTTTGGCAGGTATCAGCCCCAGCATTTT. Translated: CASSFGRYQPQHF.

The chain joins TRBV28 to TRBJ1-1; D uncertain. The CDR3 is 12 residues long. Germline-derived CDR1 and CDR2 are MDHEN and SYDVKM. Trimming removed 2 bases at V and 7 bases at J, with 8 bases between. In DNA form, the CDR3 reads TGTGCCAGCAGTTTAACGAGGATTGAAGCTTTCTTT. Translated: CASSLTRIEAFF.

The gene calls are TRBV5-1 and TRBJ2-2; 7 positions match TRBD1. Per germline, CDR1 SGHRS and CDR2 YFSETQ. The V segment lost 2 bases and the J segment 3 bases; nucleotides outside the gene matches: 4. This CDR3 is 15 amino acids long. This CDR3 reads CASSLQGPYTGELFF. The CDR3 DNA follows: TGCGCCAGCAGCTTACAGGGGCCATACACCGGGGAGCTGTTTTTT.

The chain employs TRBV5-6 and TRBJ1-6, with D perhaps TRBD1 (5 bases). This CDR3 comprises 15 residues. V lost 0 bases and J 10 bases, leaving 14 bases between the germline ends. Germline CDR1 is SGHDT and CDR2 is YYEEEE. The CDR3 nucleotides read TGTGCCAGCAGCTTGGCCCACCTCAGGGAATCACCCCTCCACTTT. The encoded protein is CASSLAHLRESPLHF.

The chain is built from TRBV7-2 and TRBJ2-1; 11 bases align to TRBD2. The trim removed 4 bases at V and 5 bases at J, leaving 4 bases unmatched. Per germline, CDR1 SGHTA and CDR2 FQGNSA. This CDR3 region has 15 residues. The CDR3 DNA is TGTGCCAGCAGCTCCCGACTAGCGGGGCACAATGAGCAGTTCTTC. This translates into CASSSRLAGHNEQFF.

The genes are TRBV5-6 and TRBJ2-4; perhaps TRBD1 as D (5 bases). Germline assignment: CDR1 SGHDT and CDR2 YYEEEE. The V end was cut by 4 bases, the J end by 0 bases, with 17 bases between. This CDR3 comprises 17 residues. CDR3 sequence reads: CASSPQDGGLAKNIQYF. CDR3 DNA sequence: TGTGCCAGCAGCCCACAGGACGGTGGTCTAGCCAAAAACATTCAGTACTTC.

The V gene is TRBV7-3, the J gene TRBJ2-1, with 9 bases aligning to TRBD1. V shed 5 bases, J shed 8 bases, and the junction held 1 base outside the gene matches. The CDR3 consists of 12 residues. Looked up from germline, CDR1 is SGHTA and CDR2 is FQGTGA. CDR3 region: CASSRTGDEQFF. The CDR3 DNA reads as TGTGCCAGCAGCAGGACAGGGGATGAGCAGTTCTTC.

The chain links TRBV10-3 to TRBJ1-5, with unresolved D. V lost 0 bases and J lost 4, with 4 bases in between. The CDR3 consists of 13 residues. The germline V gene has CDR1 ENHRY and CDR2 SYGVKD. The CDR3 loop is CAISESWNQPQHF. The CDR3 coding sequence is TGTGCCATCAGTGAGTCATGGAATCAGCCCCAGCATTTT.

As DNA, the CDR3 is TGTGCCAGCAGACCCTCCCCGAATGAGCAGTACGTC. It encodes CASRPSPNEQYV. The chain carries TRBV6-9 and TRBJ2-7; D not resolved. The length of the CDR3 is 12 residues. V lost 6 bases and J lost 7, with 13 bases in between. CDR1 MNHGY and CDR2 SVAAGI come from the germline V gene.

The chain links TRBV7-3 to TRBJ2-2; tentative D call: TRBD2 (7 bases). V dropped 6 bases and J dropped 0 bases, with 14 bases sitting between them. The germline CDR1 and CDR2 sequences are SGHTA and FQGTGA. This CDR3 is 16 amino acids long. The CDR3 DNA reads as TGTGCCAGCAGTTCCCAAGGGGGGGCGAACACCGGGGAGCTGTTTTTT. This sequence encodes CASSSQGGANTGELFF.

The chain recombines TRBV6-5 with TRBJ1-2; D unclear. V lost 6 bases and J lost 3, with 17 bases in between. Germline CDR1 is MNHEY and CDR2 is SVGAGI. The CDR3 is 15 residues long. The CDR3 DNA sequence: TGTGCCAGCAGCTACGGTGAACCGGGCGACTATGGCTACACCTTC. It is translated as CASSYGEPGDYGYTF.

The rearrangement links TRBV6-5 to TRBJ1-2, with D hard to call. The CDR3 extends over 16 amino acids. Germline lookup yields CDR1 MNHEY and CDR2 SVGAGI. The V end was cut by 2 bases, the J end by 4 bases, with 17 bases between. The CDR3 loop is CASSYMGEGNIYGYTF. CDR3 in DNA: TGTGCCAGCAGTTACATGGGAGAGGGAAATATCTATGGCTACACCTTC.

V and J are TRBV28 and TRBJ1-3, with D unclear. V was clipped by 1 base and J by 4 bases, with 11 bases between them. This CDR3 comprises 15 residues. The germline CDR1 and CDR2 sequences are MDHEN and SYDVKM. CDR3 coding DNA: TGTGCCAGCAGTTTATTTAAGGAAAACGGAAACACCATATATTTT. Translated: CASSLFKENGNTIYF. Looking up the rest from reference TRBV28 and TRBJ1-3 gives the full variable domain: DVKVTQSSRYLVKRTGEKVFLECVQDMDHENMFWYRQDPGLGLRLIYFSYDVKMKEKGDIPEGYSVSREKKERFSLILESASTNQTSMYLCASSLFKENGNTIYFGEGSWLTVV.

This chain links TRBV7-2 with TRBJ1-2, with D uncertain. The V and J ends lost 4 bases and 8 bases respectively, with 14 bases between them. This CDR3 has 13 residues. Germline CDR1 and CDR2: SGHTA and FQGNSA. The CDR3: CASSSPRFSGYTF. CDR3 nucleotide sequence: TGTGCCAGCAGCTCCCCGCGCTTCAGCGGCTACACCTTC.

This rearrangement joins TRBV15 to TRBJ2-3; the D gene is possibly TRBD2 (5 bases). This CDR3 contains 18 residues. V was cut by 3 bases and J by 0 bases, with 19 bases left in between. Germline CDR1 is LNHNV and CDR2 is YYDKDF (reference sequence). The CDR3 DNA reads TGTGCCACCAGCAGGGACTCTGTTGTAGGCGCTAGCACAGATACGCAGTATTTT. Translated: CATSRDSVVGASTDTQYF.